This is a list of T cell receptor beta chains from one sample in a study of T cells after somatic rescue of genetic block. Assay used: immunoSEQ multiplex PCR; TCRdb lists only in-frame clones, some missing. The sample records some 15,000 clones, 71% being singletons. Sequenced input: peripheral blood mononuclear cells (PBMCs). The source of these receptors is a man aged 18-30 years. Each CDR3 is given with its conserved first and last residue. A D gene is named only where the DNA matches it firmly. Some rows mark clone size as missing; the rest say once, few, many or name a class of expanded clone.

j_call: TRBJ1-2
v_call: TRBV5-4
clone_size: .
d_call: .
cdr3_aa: CASSLAGYYGYTF
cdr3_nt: TGTGCCAGCAGCTTGGCGGGCTACTATGGCTACACCTTC

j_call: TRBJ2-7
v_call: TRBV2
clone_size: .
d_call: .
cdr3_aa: CASKTASLGEQYF
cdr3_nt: TGTGCCAGCAAGACGGCCTCCTTGGGCGAGCAGTACTTC

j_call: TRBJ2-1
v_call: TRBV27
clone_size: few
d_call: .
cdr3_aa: CASSLMPYNEQFF
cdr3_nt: TGTGCCAGCAGTTTAATGCCCTACAATGAGCAGTTCTTC

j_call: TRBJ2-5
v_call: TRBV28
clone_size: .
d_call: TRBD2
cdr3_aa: CASSFGASGGGKTQYF
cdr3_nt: TGTGCCAGCAGTTTTGGGGCTAGCGGGGGGGGAAAGACCCAGTACTTC

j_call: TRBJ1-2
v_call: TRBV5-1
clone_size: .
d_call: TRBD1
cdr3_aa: CASSAGTGGGYTF
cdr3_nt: TGCGCCAGCAGCGCAGGGACAGGAGGAGGCTACACCTTC

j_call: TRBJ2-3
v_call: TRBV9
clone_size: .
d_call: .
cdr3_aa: CASSVEPQGAGTDTQYF
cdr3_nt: TGTGCCAGCAGCGTAGAGCCGCAGGGAGCGGGCACAGATACGCAGTATTTT

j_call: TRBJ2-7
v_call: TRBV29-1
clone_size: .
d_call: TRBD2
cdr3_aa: CSVGRRGVSYEQYF
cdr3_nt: TGCAGCGTTGGGCGACGGGGGGTCTCCTACGAGCAGTACTTC

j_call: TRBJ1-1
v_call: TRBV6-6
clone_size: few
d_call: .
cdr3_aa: CAIRRGQILGDTEAFF
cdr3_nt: TGTGCCATCCGACGGGGGCAGATCCTAGGGGACACTGAAGCTTTCTTT

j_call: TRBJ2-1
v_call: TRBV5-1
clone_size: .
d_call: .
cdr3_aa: CASSLYQGGNEQFF
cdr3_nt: TGCGCCAGCAGCTTATACCAGGGAGGCAATGAGCAGTTCTTC

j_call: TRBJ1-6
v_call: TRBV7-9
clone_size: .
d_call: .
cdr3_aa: CASSLLDPNSPLHF
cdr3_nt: TGTGCCAGCAGCTTACTCGACCCTAATTCACCCCTCCACTTT

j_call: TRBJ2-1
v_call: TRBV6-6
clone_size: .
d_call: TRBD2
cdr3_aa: CASSYRTRNNEQFF
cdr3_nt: TGTGCCAGCAGTTACAGGACTAGGAACAATGAGCAGTTCTTC

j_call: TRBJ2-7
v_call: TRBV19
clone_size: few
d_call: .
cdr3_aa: CASSKGRGPRGEQYF
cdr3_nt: TGTGCCAGTAGTAAGGGTCGTGGGCCTCGGGGCGAGCAGTACTTC

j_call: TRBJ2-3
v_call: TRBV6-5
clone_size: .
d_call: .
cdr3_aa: CASSYNPATDTQYF
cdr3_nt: TGTGCCAGCAGTTACAATCCCGCAACAGATACGCAGTATTTT

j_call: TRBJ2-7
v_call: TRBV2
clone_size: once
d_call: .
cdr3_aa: CASSEALPYLFEYF
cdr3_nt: TGTGCCAGCAGTGAAGCGTTGCCTTACCTATTTGAGTACTTC

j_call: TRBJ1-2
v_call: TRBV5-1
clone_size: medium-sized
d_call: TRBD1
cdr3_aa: CASSFPGQGVSGYTF
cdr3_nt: TGCGCCAGCAGCTTCCCGGGACAGGGAGTCTCTGGCTACACCTTC

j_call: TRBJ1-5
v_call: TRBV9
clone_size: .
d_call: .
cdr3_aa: CASSGGGAVQPQHF
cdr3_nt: TGTGCCAGCAGCGGAGGGGGTGCGGTTCAGCCCCAGCATTTT

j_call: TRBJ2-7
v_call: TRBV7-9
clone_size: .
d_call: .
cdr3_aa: CASSLDVWLGDEQYF
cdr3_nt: TGTGCCAGCAGCTTAGATGTTTGGTTGGGGGACGAGCAGTACTTC

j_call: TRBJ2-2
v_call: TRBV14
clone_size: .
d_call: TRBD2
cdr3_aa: CASSQSGLAGVHTGELFF
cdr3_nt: TGTGCCAGCAGCCAGAGTGGACTAGCGGGAGTCCACACCGGGGAGCTGTTTTTT

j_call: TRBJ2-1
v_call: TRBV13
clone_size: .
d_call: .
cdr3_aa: CASSSPRGAYNEQFF
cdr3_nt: TGTGCCAGCAGCTCCCCCCGGGGGGCTTACAATGAGCAGTTCTTC

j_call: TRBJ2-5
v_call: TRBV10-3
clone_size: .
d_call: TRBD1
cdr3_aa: CASAGGLETQYF
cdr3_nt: TGTGCCTCGGCAGGGGGCCTAGAGACCCAGTACTTC

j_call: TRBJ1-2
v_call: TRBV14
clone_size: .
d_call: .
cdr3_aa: CASSVKAGDYGYTF
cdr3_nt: TGTGCCAGCAGCGTCAAGGCGGGGGACTATGGCTACACCTTC

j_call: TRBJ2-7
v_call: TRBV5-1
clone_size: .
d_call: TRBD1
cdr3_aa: CASSPNDRGLSNSEQYF
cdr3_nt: TGCGCCAGCAGCCCGAATGACAGGGGGCTTTCAAACTCCGAGCAGTACTTC

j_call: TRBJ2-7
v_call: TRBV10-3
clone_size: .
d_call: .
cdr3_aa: CAISEALRYKGGEQYF
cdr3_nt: TGTGCCATCAGTGAGGCGCTTCGATACAAGGGGGGCGAGCAGTACTTC

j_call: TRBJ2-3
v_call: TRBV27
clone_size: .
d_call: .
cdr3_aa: CASSLWGAGPDTQYF
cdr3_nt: TGTGCCAGCAGTTTATGGGGTGCTGGCCCAGATACGCAGTATTTT

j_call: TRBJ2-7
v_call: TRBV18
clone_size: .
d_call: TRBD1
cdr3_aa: CASSLRGQGARKGIYEQYF
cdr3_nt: TGTGCCAGCTCACTCCGAGGACAGGGGGCGCGTAAGGGAATTTACGAGCAGTACTTC

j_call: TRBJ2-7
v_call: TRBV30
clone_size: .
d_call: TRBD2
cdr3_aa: CAWSSGGGGGEQYF
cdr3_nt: TGTGCCTGGAGTAGCGGGGGAGGCGGCGGCGAGCAGTACTTC

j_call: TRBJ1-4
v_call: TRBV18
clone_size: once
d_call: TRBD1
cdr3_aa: CASSAGREQGKKLFF
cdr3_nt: TGTGCCAGCTCAGCCGGCCGCGAACAGGGGAAAAAACTGTTTTTT

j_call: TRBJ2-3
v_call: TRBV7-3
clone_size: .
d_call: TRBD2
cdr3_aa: CASSLGLRTSGTTDTQYF
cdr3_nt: TGTGCCAGCAGCTTAGGGTTACGGACTAGCGGGACCACAGATACGCAGTATTTT

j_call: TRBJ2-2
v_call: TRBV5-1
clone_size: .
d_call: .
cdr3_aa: CASSLSQPNTGELFF
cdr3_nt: TGCGCCAGCAGCTTGTCACAACCCAACACCGGGGAGCTGTTTTTT

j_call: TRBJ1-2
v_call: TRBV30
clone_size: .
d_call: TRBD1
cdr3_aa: CAWSVRGQVKYHYGYTF
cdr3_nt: TGTGCCTGGAGTGTACGGGGACAGGTCAAATACCACTATGGCTACACCTTC

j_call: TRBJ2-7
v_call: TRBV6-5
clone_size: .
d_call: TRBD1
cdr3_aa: CASSYNRGKSEQYF
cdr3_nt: TGTGCCAGCAGTTACAACAGGGGGAAAAGCGAGCAGTACTTC

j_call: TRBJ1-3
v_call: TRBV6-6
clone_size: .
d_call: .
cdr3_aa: CASSNRFYSGNTIYF
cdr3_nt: TGTGCCAGCTCCAACAGGTTCTACTCTGGAAACACCATATATTTT

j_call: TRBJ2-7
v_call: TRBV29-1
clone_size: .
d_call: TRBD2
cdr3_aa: CSVAGGRVYEQYF
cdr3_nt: TGCAGCGTAGCGGGGGGTCGAGTTTACGAGCAGTACTTC

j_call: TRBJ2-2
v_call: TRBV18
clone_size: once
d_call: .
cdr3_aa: CASSVGSNTGELFF
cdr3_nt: TGTGCCAGCTCGGTAGGGAGTAACACCGGGGAGCTGTTTTTT

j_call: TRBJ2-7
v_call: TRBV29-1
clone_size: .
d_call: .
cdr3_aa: CSGAWGYEQYF
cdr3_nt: TGCAGCGGGGCTTGGGGCTACGAGCAGTACTTC

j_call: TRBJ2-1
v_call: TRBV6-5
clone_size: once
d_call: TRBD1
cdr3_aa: CASSYGPGGAEQFF
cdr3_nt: TGTGCCAGCAGTTACGGCCCAGGGGGCGCTGAGCAGTTCTTC

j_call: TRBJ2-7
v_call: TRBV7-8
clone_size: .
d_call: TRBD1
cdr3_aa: CASSLVIGGQGPYEQYF
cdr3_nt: TGTGCCAGCAGCTTAGTAATTGGGGGACAGGGTCCCTACGAGCAGTACTTC

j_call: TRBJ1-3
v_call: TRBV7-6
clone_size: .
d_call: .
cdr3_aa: CASSLNLRPPFGNTIYF
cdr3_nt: TGTGCCAGCAGCTTGAACCTCCGACCTCCGTTTGGAAACACCATATATTTT

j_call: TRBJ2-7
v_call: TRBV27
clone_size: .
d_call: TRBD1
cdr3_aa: CASSPMTGGLGYEQYF
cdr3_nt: TGTGCCAGCAGTCCCATGACAGGGGGCTTAGGGTACGAGCAGTACTTC

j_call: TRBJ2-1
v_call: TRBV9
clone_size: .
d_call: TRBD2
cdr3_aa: CASSFLTSGGNNEQFF
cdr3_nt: TGTGCCAGCAGCTTCTTAACTAGCGGGGGCAACAATGAGCAGTTCTTC

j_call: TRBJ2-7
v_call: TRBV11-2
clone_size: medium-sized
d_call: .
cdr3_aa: CASSLPLLVRGYEQYF
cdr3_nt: TGTGCCAGCAGCTTACCCTTACTAGTTCGGGGATACGAGCAGTACTTC

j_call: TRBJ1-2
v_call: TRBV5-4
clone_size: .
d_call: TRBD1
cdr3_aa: CASSMTDRVFNYGYTF
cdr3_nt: TGTGCCAGCAGCATGACCGACAGGGTTTTTAACTATGGCTACACCTTC

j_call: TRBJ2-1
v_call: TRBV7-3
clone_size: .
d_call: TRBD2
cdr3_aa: CASSPGLAGSYNEQFF
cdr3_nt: TGTGCCAGCAGCCCAGGGCTAGCGGGGAGCTACAATGAGCAGTTCTTC

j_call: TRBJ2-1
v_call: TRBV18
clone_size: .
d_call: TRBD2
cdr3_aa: CASSYSAGDNEQFF
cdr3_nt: TGTGCCAGCTCATATTCAGCGGGAGATAATGAGCAGTTCTTC

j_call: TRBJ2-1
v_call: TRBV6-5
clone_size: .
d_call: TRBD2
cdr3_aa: CATWEGYRYEQFF
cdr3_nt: TGTGCCACCTGGGAGGGGTATAGGTATGAGCAGTTCTTC

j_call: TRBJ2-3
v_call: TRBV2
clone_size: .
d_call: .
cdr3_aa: CASWGTAHTDTQYF
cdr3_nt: TGTGCCAGCTGGGGAACGGCCCACACAGATACGCAGTATTTT

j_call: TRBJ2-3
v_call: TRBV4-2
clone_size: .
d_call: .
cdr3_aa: CASSQDSPDTQYF
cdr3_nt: TGTGCCAGCAGCCAGGATAGCCCAGATACGCAGTATTTT

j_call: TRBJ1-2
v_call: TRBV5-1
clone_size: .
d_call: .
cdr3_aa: CASSQGHSVYGYTF
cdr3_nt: TGCGCCAGCAGCCAGGGACATTCGGTCTATGGCTACACCTTC

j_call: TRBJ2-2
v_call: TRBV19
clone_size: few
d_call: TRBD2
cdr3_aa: CASSNRRGGPSGELFF
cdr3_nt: TGTGCCAGTAGTAATCGACGGGGGGGCCCGTCCGGGGAGCTGTTTTTT

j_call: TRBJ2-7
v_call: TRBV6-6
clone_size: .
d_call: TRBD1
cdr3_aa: CAISDGQGSSYEQYF
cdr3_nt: TGTGCCATCAGTGACGGACAGGGTAGTTCCTACGAGCAGTACTTC

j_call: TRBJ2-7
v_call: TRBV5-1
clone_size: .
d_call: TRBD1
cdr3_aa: CASSWDRASYEQYF
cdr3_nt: TGCGCCAGCAGCTGGGACAGGGCCTCCTACGAGCAGTACTTC

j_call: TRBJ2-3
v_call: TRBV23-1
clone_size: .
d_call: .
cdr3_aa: CASPLRLDTDTQYF
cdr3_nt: TGCGCCAGCCCGCTGAGGTTGGACACAGATACGCAGTATTTT

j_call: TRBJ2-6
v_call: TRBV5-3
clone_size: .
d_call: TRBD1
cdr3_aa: CARSLGQVSSGANVLTF
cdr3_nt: TGTGCCAGAAGCTTAGGACAGGTAAGCTCTGGGGCCAACGTCCTGACTTTC

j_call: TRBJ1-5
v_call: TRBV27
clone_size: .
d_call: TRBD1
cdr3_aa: CASSLAGGNNQPQHF
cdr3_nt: TGTGCCAGCAGTTTAGCAGGGGGTAACAATCAGCCCCAGCATTTT

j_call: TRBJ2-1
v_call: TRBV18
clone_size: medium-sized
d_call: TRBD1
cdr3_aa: CASSPTTGFYNEQFF
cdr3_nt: TGTGCCAGCTCCCCGACGACAGGGTTCTACAATGAGCAGTTCTTC

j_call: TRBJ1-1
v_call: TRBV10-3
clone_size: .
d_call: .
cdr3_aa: CATRSWQNTMNTEAFF
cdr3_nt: TGTGCCACCAGGAGTTGGCAGAACACTATGAACACTGAAGCTTTCTTT

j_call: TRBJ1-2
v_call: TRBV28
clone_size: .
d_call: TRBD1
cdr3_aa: CASSPPDRAPYGYTF
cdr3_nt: TGTGCCAGCAGCCCTCCGGACAGGGCTCCCTATGGCTACACCTTC

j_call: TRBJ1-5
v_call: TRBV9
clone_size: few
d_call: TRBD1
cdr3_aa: CASSLGQGGNQPQHF
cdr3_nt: TGTGCCAGCAGCCTCGGACAGGGGGGCAATCAGCCCCAGCATTTT

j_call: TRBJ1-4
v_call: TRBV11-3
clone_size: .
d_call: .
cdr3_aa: CASSLGGIQNEKLFF
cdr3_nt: TGTGCCAGCAGCTTAGGGGGAATCCAAAATGAAAAACTGTTTTTT

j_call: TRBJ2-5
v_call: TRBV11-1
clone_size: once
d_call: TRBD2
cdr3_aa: CASSPPSGLAGGQDF
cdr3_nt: TGTGCCAGCAGCCCCCCATCAGGACTAGCGGGGGGCCAGGACTTC